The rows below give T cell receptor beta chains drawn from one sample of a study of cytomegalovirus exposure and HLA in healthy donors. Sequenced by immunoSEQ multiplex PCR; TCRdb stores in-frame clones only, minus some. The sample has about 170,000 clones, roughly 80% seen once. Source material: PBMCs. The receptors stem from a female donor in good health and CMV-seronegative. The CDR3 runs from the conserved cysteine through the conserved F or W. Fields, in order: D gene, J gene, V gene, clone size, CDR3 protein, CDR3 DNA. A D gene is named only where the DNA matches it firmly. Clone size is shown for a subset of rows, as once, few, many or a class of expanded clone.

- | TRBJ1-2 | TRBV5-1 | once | CASSLSSGSNYGYTF | TGCGCCAGCAGCTTGAGTTCAGGAAGTAACTATGGCTACACCTTC
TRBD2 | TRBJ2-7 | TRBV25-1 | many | CASSEFGTSGGGPHEQYF | TGTGCCAGCAGTGAATTTGGGACTAGCGGGGGTGGGCCCCACGAGCAGTACTTC
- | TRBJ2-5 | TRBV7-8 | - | CASSRTKETQYF | TGTGCCAGCAGTCGAACAAAAGAGACCCAGTACTTC
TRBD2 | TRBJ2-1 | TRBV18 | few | CASSPGLADNEQFF | TGTGCCAGCTCACCGGGACTAGCGGACAATGAGCAGTTCTTC
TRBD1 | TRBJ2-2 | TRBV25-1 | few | CASSEWGQGNTGELFF | TGTGCCAGCAGTGAATGGGGACAGGGCAACACCGGGGAGCTGTTTTTT
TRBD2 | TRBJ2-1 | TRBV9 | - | CASSVEAAGGTNEQFF | TGTGCCAGCAGCGTAGAAGCAGCGGGGGGGACCAATGAGCAGTTCTTC
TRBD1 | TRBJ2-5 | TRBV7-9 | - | CASSPRWGTEETQYF | TGTGCCAGCAGCCCCCGCTGGGGGACAGAAGAGACCCAGTACTTC
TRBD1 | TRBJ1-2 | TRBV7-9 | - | CASSLGATGAGYGYTF | TGTGCCAGCAGCTTAGGGGCTACAGGGGCTGGCTATGGCTACACCTTC
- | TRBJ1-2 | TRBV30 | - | CAWISPGHGGGYTF | TGTGCCTGGATCTCCCCGGGACACGGAGGAGGCTACACCTTC
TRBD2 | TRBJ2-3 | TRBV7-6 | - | CASSLVAGESTDTQYF | TGTGCCAGCAGCTTAGTAGCGGGGGAAAGCACAGATACGCAGTATTTT
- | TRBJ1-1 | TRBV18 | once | CASSDSVNTEAFF | TGTGCCAGCTCGGACAGCGTGAACACTGAAGCTTTCTTT
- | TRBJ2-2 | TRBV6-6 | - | CASSMTREAGELFF | TGTGCCAGCAGCATGACTAGGGAGGCCGGGGAGCTGTTTTTT
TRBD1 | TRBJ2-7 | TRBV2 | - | CASSEGQGRTYEQYF | TGTGCCAGCAGTGAAGGACAGGGTAGGACCTACGAGCAGTACTTC
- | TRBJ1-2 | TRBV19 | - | CASGVGGYGYTF | TGTGCCAGCGGAGTGGGAGGCTATGGCTACACCTTC
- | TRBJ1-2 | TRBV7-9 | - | CASSLAPRASNYGYTF | TGTGCCAGCAGCTTAGCCCCCAGGGCCTCTAACTATGGCTACACCTTC
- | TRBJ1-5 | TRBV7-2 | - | CASSLSNQPQHF | TGTGCCAGCAGCCTTAGCAATCAGCCCCAGCATTTT
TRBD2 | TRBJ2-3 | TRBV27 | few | CASSLIGAGTGNTQYF | TGTGCCAGCAGTTTAATTGGAGCGGGGACCGGAAATACGCAGTATTTT
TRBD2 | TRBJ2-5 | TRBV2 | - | CASSSTYSGGMGETQYF | TGTGCCAGCAGTAGCACTTATAGCGGGGGCATGGGGGAGACCCAGTACTTC
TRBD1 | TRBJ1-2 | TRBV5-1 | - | CASSLLPGQDNGYTF | TGCGCCAGCAGCTTGTTACCGGGACAGGATAATGGCTACACCTTC
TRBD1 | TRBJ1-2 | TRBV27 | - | CASTQQTGASGYTF | TGTGCCAGCACCCAACAGACAGGGGCGAGCGGCTACACCTTC
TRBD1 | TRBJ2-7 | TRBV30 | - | CAWNTGTGGYEQYF | TGTGCCTGGAACACCGGGACAGGCGGTTACGAGCAGTACTTC
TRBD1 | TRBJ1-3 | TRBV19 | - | CASRPTGAGNTIYF | TGTGCCAGTAGACCGACAGGGGCTGGAAACACCATATATTTT
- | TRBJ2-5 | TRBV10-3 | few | CAISESIMTGETQYF | TGTGCCATCAGTGAGTCGATAATGACAGGAGAGACCCAGTACTTC
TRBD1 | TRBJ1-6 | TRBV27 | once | CASSPTARGLGVEGNSPLHF | TGTGCCAGCAGTCCAACAGCTAGGGGGCTGGGGGTAGAAGGCAATTCACCCCTCCACTTT
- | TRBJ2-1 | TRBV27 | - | CASSPQVLRYNEQFF | TGTGCCAGCAGTCCTCAAGTCCTACGCTACAATGAGCAGTTCTTC
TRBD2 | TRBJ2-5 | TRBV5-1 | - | CASSLGLAEEGETQYF | TGCGCCAGCAGCCTGGGACTAGCGGAGGAGGGCGAGACCCAGTACTTC
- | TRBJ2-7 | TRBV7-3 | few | CASSVQGKGGYEQYF | TGTGCCAGCAGCGTACAGGGGAAGGGGGGCTACGAGCAGTACTTC
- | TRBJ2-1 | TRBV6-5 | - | CASSPLLSSYNEQFF | TGTGCCAGCAGCCCCCTGTTGAGCTCCTACAATGAGCAGTTCTTC
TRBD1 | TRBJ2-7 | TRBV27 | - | CASSYQTGGYEQYF | TGTGCCAGCAGTTACCAGACAGGGGGCTACGAGCAGTACTTC
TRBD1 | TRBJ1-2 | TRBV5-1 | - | CASSLGTGYGIGGYTF | TGCGCCAGCAGCTTGGGGACAGGTTATGGGATAGGCGGCTACACCTTC
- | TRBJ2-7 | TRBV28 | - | CASTRQGPPSEQYF | TGTGCCAGCACCCGTCAGGGCCCACCTTCCGAGCAGTACTTC
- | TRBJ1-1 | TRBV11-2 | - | CASSPLMNTEAFF | TGTGCCAGCAGCCCCCTTATGAACACTGAAGCTTTCTTT
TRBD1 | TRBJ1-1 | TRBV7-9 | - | CASSLPYEGARAEAFF | TGTGCCAGCAGCCTACCATACGAGGGGGCAAGGGCTGAAGCTTTCTTT
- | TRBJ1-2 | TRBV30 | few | CAWSGLGAPNYGYTF | TGTGCCTGGAGTGGGTTGGGGGCCCCTAACTATGGCTACACCTTC
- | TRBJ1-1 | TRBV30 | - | CAWSQGRISEAFF | TGTGCCTGGAGTCAAGGGAGGATTAGTGAAGCTTTCTTT
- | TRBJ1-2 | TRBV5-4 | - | CASKSISRGGANYGYTF | TGTGCCAGCAAATCGATCTCCCGAGGCGGCGCTAACTATGGCTACACCTTC
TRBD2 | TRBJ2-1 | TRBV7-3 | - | CASSTGTRAGNEQFF | TGTGCCAGCAGCACCGGGACTAGAGCGGGGAATGAGCAGTTCTTC
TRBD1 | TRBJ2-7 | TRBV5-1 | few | CASSSAGTGVGQYF | TGCGCCAGCAGCTCGGCCGGGACAGGGGTCGGGCAGTACTTC
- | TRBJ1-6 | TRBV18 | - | CASSPIKESSPLHF | TGTGCCAGCTCACCAATTAAGGAGAGCTCACCCCTCCACTTT
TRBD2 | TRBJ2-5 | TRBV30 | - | CAWSVRSGRAGETQYF | TGTGCCTGGAGTGTAAGAAGCGGGAGGGCCGGGGAGACCCAGTACTTC
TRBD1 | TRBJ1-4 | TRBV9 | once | CASSVAATGGNEKLFF | TGTGCCAGCAGCGTAGCGGCAACAGGGGGAAATGAAAAACTGTTTTTT
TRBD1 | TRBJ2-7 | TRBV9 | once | CASSVGQGAYEQYF | TGTGCCAGCAGCGTAGGCCAGGGGGCCTACGAGCAGTACTTC
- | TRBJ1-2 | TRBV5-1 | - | CASSFQGRDGYTF | TGCGCCAGCAGCTTTCAGGGGAGGGATGGCTACACCTTC
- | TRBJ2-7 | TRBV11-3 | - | CASSVEDNKQYF | TGTGCCAGCAGCGTAGAGGACAATAAACAGTACTTC
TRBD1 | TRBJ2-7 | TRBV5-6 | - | CASSEQTGRVDEQYF | TGTGCCAGCAGCGAGCAGACAGGGCGGGTGGACGAGCAGTACTTC
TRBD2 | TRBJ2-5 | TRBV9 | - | CASSVYWSGSSQTQYF | TGTGCCAGCAGCGTATATTGGAGCGGGAGCTCCCAGACCCAGTACTTC
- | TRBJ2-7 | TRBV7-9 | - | CASSSLRALPYEQYF | TGTGCCAGCAGCTCTCTGCGGGCCCTCCCATACGAGCAGTACTTC
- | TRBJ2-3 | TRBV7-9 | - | CASTRSSTDTQYF | TGTGCCAGCACTAGGTCTTCCACAGATACGCAGTATTTT
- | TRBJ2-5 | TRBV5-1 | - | CASSLGTEGETQYF | TGCGCCAGCAGCTTGGGGACAGAGGGGGAGACCCAGTACTTC
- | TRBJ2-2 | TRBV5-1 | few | CASSFDPAGTGELFF | TGCGCCAGCAGCTTTGACCCCGCGGGGACCGGGGAGCTGTTTTTT
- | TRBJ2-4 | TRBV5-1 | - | CASSPYQGENIQYF | TGCGCCAGCAGCCCGTATCAGGGTGAAAACATTCAGTACTTC
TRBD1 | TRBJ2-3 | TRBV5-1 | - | CASSLQGARADTQYF | TGCGCCAGCAGCTTGCAGGGGGCGAGGGCAGATACGCAGTATTTT
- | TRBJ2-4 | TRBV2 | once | CASADPRKNIQYF | TGTGCCAGCGCCGATCCGCGCAAAAACATTCAGTACTTC
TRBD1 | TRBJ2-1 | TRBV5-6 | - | CASSRDRRGNEQFF | TGTGCCAGCAGCCGGGACAGGAGGGGCAATGAGCAGTTCTTC
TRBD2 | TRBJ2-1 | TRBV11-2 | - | CASSPSGGGDNEQFF | TGTGCCAGCAGCCCTAGCGGGGGCGGGGACAATGAGCAGTTCTTC